A single sample is the source of the 14 T cell receptor beta chains below, sequenced in a study of low-dose radiotherapy and immunotherapy resistance in tumors. TRAV- and TRBV-specific primers, spanning alpha and beta chains, primed first-strand cDNA. TCR amplification involved about 20 PCR cycles with a constant-region primer and V-primer adapter. TCRdb redid the calling of the reads with MiXCR, one entry per CDR3 protein. The table records tens of thousands of distinct CDR3 sequences, 15% to 20% of them present only once. The time point: before trial treatment. This material consisted of PBMCs, taken before treatment. The origin of the receptors is a male donor with prostate cancer.

This clonotype was picked up many times. This chain connects TRBV27 to TRBJ2-7; 9 bases line up with TRBD1. The CDR3 length is 16 residues. CDR1 and CDR2 (germline): MNHEY, SMNVEV (reference sequence). V lost 5 bases, J lost 2 bases, and 10 bases stayed unmatched. The CDR3 sequence is CASSPSRGQGTYEQYF. CDR3 sequence (DNA): TGTGCCAGCAGTCCCTCCAGGGGACAGGGAACCTACGAGCAGTACTTC.

This clonotype was found many times. The rearrangement uses TRBV6-2 or TRBV6-3 and TRBJ2-1; D unresolved. The germline gives CDR1 MNHEY, CDR2 SVGEGT. The V end lost 6 bases, the J end lost 8 bases, and 14 bases lay between the germline ends. This CDR3 comprises 13 residues. The CDR3 region is CASRQLGSDEQFF. CDR3 coding DNA: TGTGCCAGCAGACAGCTAGGTTCCGATGAGCAGTTCTTC.

This clonotype was seen repeatedly, ten times or more. The V and J genes are TRBV3-1 and TRBJ1-2, with 7 bases lining up with TRBD1. The V gene's germline CDR1 is LGHDT and CDR2 YNNKEL (reference sequence). V lost 4 bases, J lost 3 bases, and 8 bases stayed unmatched. This CDR3 has 15 amino acids. CDR3 nucleotide sequence: TGTGCCAGCAGCCTAACGGGACAGTGGGACTATGGCTACACCTTC. Amino acids: CASSLTGQWDYGYTF.

This clonotype appeared many times. The chain carries TRBV5-1 and TRBJ2-2; D uncertain. V gave up 0 bases and J gave up 3 bases, with 9 bases separating them. CDR1 SGHRS and CDR2 YFSETQ come from the germline V gene. The CDR3 length is 15 residues. CDR3 region: CASSLGSADTGELFF. The CDR3 bases are TGCGCCAGCAGCTTGGGCTCGGCCGACACCGGGGAGCTGTTTTTT.

V is TRBV7-3 and J is TRBJ2-3; D is undetermined. The length of the CDR3 is 14 residues. V dropped 5 bases and J dropped 0 bases, with 9 bases sitting between them. In germline, CDR1 is SGHTA, CDR2 FQGTGA. CDR3 in DNA: TGTGCCAGCAGCCGAGCCATTAGCACAGATACGCAGTATTTT. It codes for CASSRAISTDTQYF. Looking up the rest from reference TRBV7-3 and TRBJ2-3 gives the full variable domain: GAGVSQTPSNKVTEKGKYVELRCDPISGHTALYWYRQSLGQGPEFLIYFQGTGAADDSGLPNDRFFAVRPEGSVSTLKIQRTERGDSAVYLCASSRAISTDTQYFGPGTRLTVL.

This clonotype was observed many times. J is TRBJ2-7 and V is TRBV20-1; 8 nucleotides line up with TRBD2. Germline V gene lookup returns CDR1 DFQATT and CDR2 SNEGSKA (reference sequence). The ends lost 6 bases at V and 5 bases at J; junction bases unmatched: 9. This CDR3 has 13 residues. The DNA for the CDR3 is TGCAGTGCAAAGATCGGGGGGGCGGACGAGCAGTACTTC. It is translated as CSAKIGGADEQYF.

Many counts were recorded for this clonotype. The chain recombines TRBV20-1 with TRBJ1-4; no clear D. V was cut by 4 bases and J by 0 bases, with 9 bases left in between. CDR3 size: 14 residues. The V gene's germline CDR1 is DFQATT and CDR2 SNEGSKA (reference sequence). The CDR3: CSATQATTNEKLFF. Here the CDR3 DNA reads TGCAGTGCTACCCAGGCCACAACTAATGAAAAACTGTTTTTT.

Many counts were recorded for this clonotype. This sequence joins TRBV20-1 and TRBJ2-3; D is perhaps TRBD2 (7 bases). V was pared by 7 bases and J by 1 base, with 15 bases between. The length of the CDR3 is 14 residues. From germline, CDR1 is DFQATT and CDR2 SNEGSKA (reference sequence). Here the CDR3 DNA reads TGCAGTGTTCGGGGGGCGGTAGGCACAGATACGCAGTATTTT. Residues: CSVRGAVGTDTQYF.

This clonotype was seen repeatedly, ten times or more. V usage is TRBV6-6 and J usage is TRBJ2-1; D call uncertain. The CDR3 contains 12 residues. The V gene's germline CDR1 is MNHNY and CDR2 SVGAGI (reference sequence). Trimming stripped 0 bases from V and 6 bases from J, with 3 bases between. The CDR3, as DNA: TGTGCCAGCAGTTACTCTTTCAATGAGCAGTTCTTC. This codes for CASSYSFNEQFF.

This clonotype has at least ten counts. The rearrangement uses TRBV19 and TRBJ1-1; TRBD1 is a possible D gene (5 bases). V was trimmed by 5 bases and J by 2 bases, leaving 15 bases between them. CDR1 is LNHDA, CDR2 SQIVND, per germline (reference sequence). This CDR3 has 15 residues. The CDR3 DNA follows: TGTGCCAGTAGTTGGACTCGGGGGACCAACACTGAAGCTTTCTTT. Amino acids: CASSWTRGTNTEAFF. Full variable domain (outside the CDR3, taken from reference TRBV19 and TRBJ1-1): DGGITQSPKYLFRKEGQNVTLSCEQNLNHDAMYWYRQDPGQGLRLIYYSQIVNDFQKGDIAEGYSVSREKKESFPLTVTSAQKNPTAFYLCASSWTRGTNTEAFFGQGTRLTVV.

This clonotype is medium-sized. This chain connects TRBV4-2 to TRBJ2-1, with 10 bases lining up with TRBD2. There are 16 residues in the CDR3. After removal of 0 bases from V and 7 bases from J, the junction contained 6 bases not matched to a gene. Germline V CDR1 and CDR2: LGHNA, YNFKEQ. CDR3 coding DNA: TGTGCCAGCAGCCAAGAGAGCGGGGGGGCAGGGAATGAGCAGTTCTTC. Translating gives CASSQESGGAGNEQFF.

This clonotype was found a few times. The chain is built from TRBV2 and TRBJ2-2; the D is unclear. Germline lookup yields CDR1 SNHLY and CDR2 FYNNEI. CDR3 size: 11 residues. V was clipped by 8 bases and J by 7 bases, with 8 bases between them. CDR3 amino acids: CASGSLGELFF. For the CDR3, the DNA is TGTGCCAGCGGCTCCCTCGGGGAGCTGTTTTTT.

The genes are TRBV2 and TRBJ2-3; D not certain. Germline-derived CDR1 and CDR2 are SNHLY and FYNNEI. The CDR3 length is 14 residues. V gave up 6 bases and J gave up 2 bases, with 12 bases separating them. This chain's CDR3 is CASRGQANTDTQYF. The DNA of the CDR3 is TGTGCCAGCAGGGGCCAGGCGAACACAGATACGCAGTATTTT.

This clonotype appeared many times. The genes are TRBV6-2 or TRBV6-3 and TRBJ2-1; perhaps TRBD2 as D (6 bases). The CDR3 spans 13 residues. Trimming pared 4 bases from V and 6 bases from J, leaving 10 bases between. CDR1 is MNHEY, CDR2 SVGEGT, per germline. Written as DNA, the CDR3 is TGTGCCAGCAGTTTACTAGCCCTCAATGAGCAGTTCTTC. It translates to CASSLLALNEQFF.